One and the same sample provided the 24 T cell receptor beta chains below, sequenced in a study of T-cell memory formation after mild COVID-19. Each CDR3 protein is one row after TCRdb ran MiXCR on the 5' RACE reads. Among around 250,000 distinct CDR3 sequences listed, around 15% were seen once. The sample was PBMCs or a T cell subset sorted from them (not recorded which). The source of these receptors is a man aged 18 to 30 who had mild COVID-19 (a few samples of this study predate the infection). Cell type and time point are not known.

This clonotype was counted ten times or more. This sequence joins TRBV12-3 or TRBV12-4 and TRBJ2-5; D is unclear. The CDR3 runs to 14 residues. V lost 6 bases to trimming and J lost 5 bases, with 16 bases between them. CDR3 nucleotide sequence: TGTGCCAGCAGCTCCAACTTCCCGGAGGAGACCCAGTACTTC. Protein sequence: CASSSNFPEETQYF.

This rearrangement joins TRBV6-5 to TRBJ1-5, with 8 bases that match TRBD1. From germline, CDR1 is MNHEY and CDR2 SVGAGI. The CDR3 is 14 residues long. The ends lost 6 bases at V and 7 bases at J; junction bases unmatched: 8. CDR3 nucleotides: TGTGCCAGCAGCAACAGGGGGGCCCGGCAGCCCCAGCATTTT. Its translation is CASSNRGARQPQHF.

In this sample, this clonotype turned up a few times. Written as DNA, the CDR3 is TGCAGCGTTGAGGGGGGGGCTAGATACAATGAGCAGTTCTTC. It codes for CSVEGGARYNEQFF. V usage is TRBV29-1 and J usage is TRBJ2-1, with D possibly matching TRBD2 (7 bases). CDR3 length equals 14 residues. Deletions cut 3 bases from V and 4 bases from J, with 13 bases between. Per germline, CDR1 SQVTM and CDR2 ANQGSEA.

This clonotype was counted ten times or more. J is TRBJ2-5 and V is TRBV7-2; 9 bases map to TRBD2. V dropped 2 bases and J dropped 0; count of bases not matched to a gene: 7. The germline V gene encodes CDR1 SGHTA and CDR2 FQGNSA. There are 17 residues in the CDR3. CDR3 DNA: TGTGCCAGCAGCTTATCCTCCAGCGGGGGGAACCAAGAGACCCAGTACTTC. It codes for CASSLSSSGGNQETQYF.

The chain links TRBV20-1 to TRBJ2-7; D unclear. The CDR3 covers 13 residues. The V end lost 6 bases, the J end lost 1 base, and 13 bases lay between the germline ends. Germline V CDR1 and CDR2: DFQATT, SNEGSKA (reference sequence). The CDR3 region is CSAGGWSSYEQYF. CDR3 DNA: TGCAGTGCCGGCGGTTGGTCTTCCTACGAGCAGTACTTC.

This clonotype has more than one count but fewer than ten. The V and J genes are TRBV9 and TRBJ2-2; D is ambiguous. There are 16 residues in the CDR3. From germline, CDR1 is SGDLS and CDR2 YYNGEE. V was clipped by 5 bases and J by 1 base, with 15 bases between them. This chain's CDR3 is CASSAFPRRNTGELFF. CDR3 nucleotides: TGTGCCAGCAGTGCTTTTCCTAGGAGGAACACCGGGGAGCTGTTTTTT. Supplemented by reference TRBV9 and TRBJ2-2, the full variable domain reads DSGVTQTPKHLITATGQRVTLRCSPRSGDLSVYWYQQSLDQGLQFLIQYYNGEERAKGNILERFSAQQFPDLHSELNLSSLELGDSALYFCASSAFPRRNTGELFFGEGSRLTVL.

This clonotype turned up a few times. V gene TRBV7-8 combines with J gene TRBJ2-7; TRBD1 might be the D (6 bases). Trimming took 3 bases from V and 2 from J, leaving 11 bases between them. The CDR3 totals 14 residues. The germline V gene has CDR1 SGHVS and CDR2 FQNEAQ. The DNA of the CDR3 is TGTGCCAGCAGCTTTACAGGGAGCACCTACGAGCAGTACGTC. Protein sequence: CASSFTGSTYEQYV.

In DNA, the CDR3 is TGCGCCAGCAGCTGGGGACTGGCCACAGATACGCAGTATTTT. Translating gives CASSWGLATDTQYF. The gene calls are TRBV5-1 and TRBJ2-3; D is perhaps TRBD2 (6 bases). CDR3 size: 14 residues. The V gene's germline CDR1 is SGHRS and CDR2 YFSETQ. V lost 3 bases and J 2 bases, leaving 10 bases between the germline ends.

This clonotype was observed a handful of times. The chain links TRBV12-3 or TRBV12-4 to TRBJ1-4, with D hard to call. V lost 4 bases, J lost 6 bases, and 6 bases lay in between. The CDR3 contains 12 residues. The CDR3, as DNA: TGTGCCAGCAGTTCTGAGGATGAAAAACTGTTTTTT. Protein product: CASSSEDEKLFF.

This clonotype showed up just a few times. The chain couples TRBV7-9 to TRBJ2-5; tentatively, D is TRBD1 (6 bases). From germline, CDR1 is SEHNR and CDR2 FQNEAQ (reference sequence). Deletions cut 2 bases from V and 2 bases from J, with 9 bases between. The CDR3 extends over 14 amino acids. CDR3 in amino acids: CASSLQGLQETQYF. The CDR3, as DNA: TGTGCCAGCAGCTTACAGGGGCTACAAGAGACCCAGTACTTC.

This sequence joins TRBV30 and TRBJ2-3, with D uncertain. The CDR3 consists of 13 residues. The germline V and J ends were trimmed by 0 bases and 1 base, with 5 bases remaining between them. Germline CDR1 GTSNPN, CDR2 SVGIG (reference sequence). The CDR3 DNA follows: TGTGCCTGGAGTGTACGGGGCACAGATACGCAGTATTTT. Its protein product is CAWSVRGTDTQYF.

This clonotype was seen more than once but under ten times. CDR3 nucleotides: TGTGCCAGCAGCCACCTTTCGACAGGGGAGACAGATACGCAGTATTTT. This gives the protein CASSHLSTGETDTQYF. This chain connects TRBV4-2 to TRBJ2-3, with 8 bases that match TRBD1. The trim removed 3 bases at V and 3 bases at J, leaving 8 bases unmatched. CDR3 length: 16 amino acids. Germline-derived CDR1 and CDR2 are LGHNA and YNFKEQ.

This clonotype was detected once. The V call is TRBV4-3, the J call TRBJ1-1; D is uncertain. The CDR3 is made up of 13 amino acids. The V gene's germline CDR1 is LGHNA and CDR2 YSLEER. V lost 0 bases, J lost 10 bases, and 12 bases lay in between. The CDR3 bases are TGCGCCAGCAGCCAAGACAGAAATGGCGCAGCTTTCTTT. This gives the protein CASSQDRNGAAFF.

This rearrangement joins TRBV7-2 to TRBJ1-5; D not certain. The CDR3 is 12 amino acids. The germline CDR1 and CDR2 sequences are SGHTA and FQGNSA. Trimming took 5 bases from V and 11 from J, leaving 13 bases between them. Here the CDR3 DNA reads TGTGCCAGCAGCGCGGGCGGGGAGACCCAGCATTTT. This gives the protein CASSAGGETQHF.

This chain links TRBV4-1 with TRBJ2-7, with 7 bases matching TRBD1. The CDR3 is 15 amino acids. V shed 1 base and J 2 bases; nucleotides not matched to a gene: 5. Germline V gene sequence: CDR1 MGHRA, CDR2 YSYEKL. The CDR3 nucleotides read TGCGCCAGCAGCCAAGCCACAGGGGTGGCCTACGAGCAGTACTTC. This encodes CASSQATGVAYEQYF.

This clonotype was seen ten or more times. The V call is TRBV20-1, the J call TRBJ2-1; either TRBD1 or TRBD2 may fit D (5 bases each). The CDR3 is 15 amino acids. CDR1 and CDR2 from the germline V gene are DFQATT and SNEGSKA (reference sequence). Trimming took off 0 bases at V and 2 bases at J, with 11 bases between the two ends. CDR3 loop: CSARDGRGPYNEQFF. The CDR3 DNA reads as TGCAGTGCTAGAGATGGACGGGGACCCTACAATGAGCAGTTCTTC.

This sequence joins TRBV5-1 and TRBJ2-1; no reliable D call. The CDR3 covers 12 residues. Trimming took 1 base from V and 6 from J, leaving 5 bases between them. Looked up from germline, CDR1 is SGHRS and CDR2 is YFSETQ. CDR3 protein: CASSLFFNEQFF. In DNA, the CDR3 is TGCGCCAGCAGCTTGTTTTTCAATGAGCAGTTCTTC.

The rearrangement uses TRBV4-3 and TRBJ1-6; weak D call: TRBD1 (6 bases). This CDR3 spans 17 amino acids. The V end lost 5 bases, the J end lost 9 bases, and 23 bases lay between the germline ends. Germline V gene data show CDR1 as LGHNA and CDR2 as YSLEER. The CDR3 DNA reads TGCGCCAGCAGCGAAATGGGGGGGGGACAAAGGAGTTCACCCCTCCACTTT. Protein sequence: CASSEMGGGQRSSPLHF.

This clonotype appeared a single time. The chain joins TRBV6-2 or TRBV6-3 to TRBJ2-3; 11 bases align to TRBD2. The CDR3 covers 16 residues. From germline, CDR1 is MNHEY and CDR2 SVGEGT. J was trimmed by 0 bases and V by 5 bases; bases with no gene match: 4. The CDR3 DNA sequence: TGTGCCAGCAGTCAACTAGCGGGGGAGAGCACAGATACGCAGTATTTT. This translates into CASSQLAGESTDTQYF.

The chain couples TRBV7-2 to TRBJ2-7, with 7 bases matching TRBD2. Germline V gives CDR1 SGHTA, CDR2 FQGNSA. V gave up 4 bases and J gave up 6 bases; unmatched junction bases: 6. The CDR3 is made up of 13 amino acids. The CDR3 nucleotides are TGTGCCAGCAGCTCCCGCTGGACTAGCGAGCAGTACTTC. This sequence encodes CASSSRWTSEQYF.

This clonotype has only a few counts. The chain recombines TRBV5-6 with TRBJ1-1; D is uncertain. Germline V gene sequence: CDR1 SGHDT, CDR2 YYEEEE. The length of the CDR3 is 13 residues. Trimming took 4 bases from V and 7 from J, leaving 14 bases between them. The CDR3 DNA is TGTGCCAGCAGCACGGCTCCGGGTATTGAAGCTTTCTTT. Amino acid sequence: CASSTAPGIEAFF.

This clonotype was picked up many times. In DNA form, the CDR3 reads TGTGCCAGCAGCTTAAAGGGGGGCCGATGGGAGACCCAGTACTTC. This translates into CASSLKGGRWETQYF. The V call is TRBV7-3, the J call TRBJ2-5; D assignment may be TRBD1 or TRBD2 (6 bases each). The CDR3 is 15 residues long. Trimming cost V 1 base and J 5 bases, with 14 bases left between them. Germline V CDR1 and CDR2: SGHTA, FQGTGA.

The rearrangement uses TRBV11-2 and TRBJ2-3; 13 bases fit TRBD2. CDR1 is SGHAT, CDR2 FQNNGV, per germline. The CDR3 has 18 residues. Losses at the gene ends were 3 bases for V and 2 bases for J; bases not matched to a gene: 8. The CDR3 nucleotides are TGTGCCAGCAGCTTGCGACTAGCGGGGGGCCTGGTCACAGATACGCAGTATTTT. This encodes CASSLRLAGGLVTDTQYF.

V is TRBV4-1 and J is TRBJ1-1, with D possibly being TRBD1 (5 bases). Trimming stripped 8 bases from V and 1 base from J, with 14 bases between. CDR1 MGHRA and CDR2 YSYEKL come from the germline V gene. The CDR3 runs 14 residues. CDR3 sequence (DNA): TGCGCCAGCCGGGGCTTCTTACGGAACACTGAAGCTTTCTTT. As protein: CASRGFLRNTEAFF.